This is a list of T cell receptor beta chains from one sample in a study of OX40 agonist ivuxolimab in advanced cancers. The repertoire was sequenced with immunoSEQ multiplex PCR; TCRdb's copy has only in-frame clones and lacks some. The sample includes more than 70,000 clones, more than 80% seen only once; the top ten take 9% to 10%. The source was CD4+ or CD8+ T cells sorted from blood, collected in a trial of the OX40 agonist ivuxolimab. These receptors were collected from an adult with an advanced solid tumor such as melanoma, head and neck, liver or kidney cancer. Each CDR3 is given with its conserved first and last residue. A D gene is named only where the DNA matches it firmly. Clone sizes are given selectively: once, few, many, or a class where the clone is expanded.

clone_size: once; d_call: TRBD1; j_call: TRBJ2-4; v_call: TRBV18; cdr3_aa: CASSPGQGTSNIQYF; cdr3_nt: TGTGCCAGCTCACCGGGACAGGGTACATCAAACATTCAGTACTTC
clone_size: NA; d_call: TRBD2; j_call: TRBJ2-1; v_call: TRBV5-6; cdr3_aa: CASSPRTSGRYEQFF; cdr3_nt: TGTGCCAGCAGCCCCAGGACTAGTGGGAGATATGAGCAGTTCTTC
clone_size: NA; d_call: NA; j_call: TRBJ2-5; v_call: TRBV5-5; cdr3_aa: CASSFPRGIETQYF; cdr3_nt: TGTGCCAGCAGCTTCCCCAGGGGAATCGAGACCCAGTACTTC
clone_size: NA; d_call: TRBD1; j_call: TRBJ1-2; v_call: TRBV7-2; cdr3_aa: CASRGDSRGGYTF; cdr3_nt: TGTGCCAGCAGGGGGGACAGTAGAGGTGGCTACACCTTC
clone_size: NA; d_call: NA; j_call: TRBJ1-6; v_call: TRBV4-1; cdr3_aa: CASSQEGSYNSPLHF; cdr3_nt: TGCGCCAGCAGCCAAGAGGGATCCTATAATTCACCCCTCCACTTT
clone_size: NA; d_call: NA; j_call: TRBJ2-2; v_call: TRBV5-1; cdr3_aa: CASSLWGMDTGELFF; cdr3_nt: TGCGCCAGCAGCTTGTGGGGGATGGACACCGGGGAGCTGTTTTTT
clone_size: NA; d_call: NA; j_call: TRBJ1-1; v_call: TRBV6-5; cdr3_aa: CASSYGAGNTEAFF; cdr3_nt: TGTGCCAGCAGTTACGGCGCCGGGAACACTGAAGCTTTCTTT
clone_size: NA; d_call: NA; j_call: TRBJ2-7; v_call: TRBV18; cdr3_aa: CASRPYLGLREEQYF; cdr3_nt: TGTGCCAGCCGTCCCTACTTGGGGCTTCGCGAAGAGCAGTACTTC
clone_size: NA; d_call: NA; j_call: TRBJ1-2; v_call: TRBV13; cdr3_aa: CASSLLGGRDGYTF; cdr3_nt: TGTGCCAGCAGCTTACTAGGGGGTCGCGATGGCTACACCTTC
clone_size: NA; d_call: NA; j_call: TRBJ2-7; v_call: TRBV21-1; cdr3_aa: CASSKQGLGRTGGNEQYF; cdr3_nt: TGTGCCAGCAGCAAACAGGGCCTAGGGAGGACAGGGGGAAACGAGCAGTACTTC
clone_size: few; d_call: NA; j_call: TRBJ1-5; v_call: TRBV6-1; cdr3_aa: CASSEAGGGRQPQHF; cdr3_nt: TGTGCCAGCAGTGAAGCGGGGGGCGGGCGGCAGCCCCAGCATTTT
clone_size: NA; d_call: TRBD1; j_call: TRBJ1-3; v_call: TRBV5-1; cdr3_aa: CASSPGTGGIYSGNTIYF; cdr3_nt: TGCGCCAGCTCCCCTGGGACAGGGGGGATCTACTCTGGAAACACCATATATTTT
clone_size: NA; d_call: NA; j_call: TRBJ2-3; v_call: TRBV5-1; cdr3_aa: CASSLGGLGDTQYF; cdr3_nt: TGCGCCAGCAGCTTGGGGGGTCTTGGAGATACGCAGTATTTT
clone_size: NA; d_call: NA; j_call: TRBJ2-7; v_call: TRBV18; cdr3_aa: CASSPLRGGEQYF; cdr3_nt: TGTGCCAGCTCACCACTCCGGGGAGGCGAGCAGTACTTC
clone_size: NA; d_call: NA; j_call: TRBJ2-5; v_call: TRBV6-5; cdr3_aa: CASSYNMWGAPETQYF; cdr3_nt: TGTGCCAGCAGTTACAATATGTGGGGGGCGCCGGAGACCCAGTACTTC
clone_size: NA; d_call: NA; j_call: TRBJ1-5; v_call: TRBV2; cdr3_aa: CASSGDGNQPQHF; cdr3_nt: TGTGCCAGCAGCGGGGACGGGAATCAGCCCCAGCATTTT
clone_size: NA; d_call: NA; j_call: TRBJ1-1; v_call: TRBV7-2; cdr3_aa: CASSFHPNTEAFF; cdr3_nt: TGTGCCAGCAGCTTCCACCCGAACACTGAAGCTTTCTTT
clone_size: NA; d_call: NA; j_call: TRBJ2-7; v_call: TRBV20-1; cdr3_aa: CSATGNYEQYF; cdr3_nt: TGCAGTGCTACGGGGAACTACGAGCAGTACTTC
clone_size: NA; d_call: NA; j_call: TRBJ1-1; v_call: TRBV5-6; cdr3_aa: CASRPWNREYTEAFF; cdr3_nt: TGTGCCAGCAGGCCTTGGAACAGGGAGTACACTGAAGCTTTCTTT
clone_size: NA; d_call: TRBD1; j_call: TRBJ1-5; v_call: TRBV10-3; cdr3_aa: CASQGEGGGQPQHF; cdr3_nt: TGTGCCTCCCAGGGGGAAGGGGGGGGGCAGCCCCAGCATTTT
clone_size: NA; d_call: NA; j_call: TRBJ1-5; v_call: TRBV18; cdr3_aa: CASSPVVNQPQHF; cdr3_nt: TGTGCCAGCTCCCCTGTCGTTAATCAGCCCCAGCATTTT
clone_size: NA; d_call: NA; j_call: TRBJ2-3; v_call: TRBV10-3; cdr3_aa: CAISESGRGDTQYF; cdr3_nt: TGTGCCATCAGTGAGTCTGGCAGGGGTGATACGCAGTATTTT
clone_size: NA; d_call: TRBD1; j_call: TRBJ1-1; v_call: TRBV6-5; cdr3_aa: CASSSDRETNTEAFF; cdr3_nt: TGTGCCAGCAGCTCTGACAGGGAGACGAACACTGAAGCTTTCTTT
clone_size: NA; d_call: TRBD1; j_call: TRBJ1-1; v_call: TRBV12-5; cdr3_aa: CAGPGQGEIVNTEAFF; cdr3_nt: TGTGCTGGGCCCGGACAGGGGGAAATCGTGAACACTGAAGCTTTCTTT
clone_size: NA; d_call: NA; j_call: TRBJ2-3; v_call: TRBV5-1; cdr3_aa: CASRYDWEAEDTQYF; cdr3_nt: TGCGCCAGCAGATACGACTGGGAAGCGGAGGATACGCAGTATTTT
clone_size: NA; d_call: TRBD1; j_call: TRBJ1-4; v_call: TRBV4-2; cdr3_aa: CASSQVEGAEKLFF; cdr3_nt: TGTGCCAGCAGCCAAGTTGAGGGGGCGGAAAAACTGTTTTTT
clone_size: NA; d_call: TRBD1; j_call: TRBJ1-5; v_call: TRBV28; cdr3_aa: CASSSTGRVNQPQHF; cdr3_nt: TGTGCCAGCAGTTCGACAGGGAGGGTCAATCAGCCCCAGCATTTT
clone_size: NA; d_call: TRBD1; j_call: TRBJ1-5; v_call: TRBV7-6; cdr3_aa: CASSKSGGQPQHF; cdr3_nt: TGTGCCAGCAGCAAGTCAGGGGGGCAGCCCCAGCATTTT
clone_size: NA; d_call: NA; j_call: TRBJ2-2; v_call: TRBV19; cdr3_aa: CASSPRGRGATGELFF; cdr3_nt: TGTGCCAGTAGTCCGCGGGGGCGGGGTGCCACCGGGGAGCTGTTTTTT
clone_size: once; d_call: NA; j_call: TRBJ1-5; v_call: TRBV5-5; cdr3_aa: CASSGAGGNQPQHF; cdr3_nt: TGTGCCAGCAGCGGCGCAGGGGGCAATCAGCCCCAGCATTTT
clone_size: once; d_call: TRBD1; j_call: TRBJ2-2; v_call: TRBV5-1; cdr3_aa: CASSLGGQAHTGELFF; cdr3_nt: TGCGCCAGCAGCTTGGGGGGACAGGCCCACACCGGGGAGCTGTTTTTT
clone_size: NA; d_call: NA; j_call: TRBJ2-5; v_call: TRBV5-1; cdr3_aa: CASSFSRTQETQYF; cdr3_nt: TGCGCCAGCAGCTTTTCCAGGACCCAAGAGACCCAGTACTTC
clone_size: NA; d_call: TRBD2; j_call: TRBJ2-6; v_call: TRBV5-1; cdr3_aa: CASSTGLAAAPSGANVLTF; cdr3_nt: TGCGCCAGCAGCACCGGACTAGCAGCCGCTCCCTCTGGGGCCAACGTCCTGACTTTC
clone_size: NA; d_call: NA; j_call: TRBJ2-7; v_call: TRBV28; cdr3_aa: CASSYSWTIPSSYEQYF; cdr3_nt: TGTGCCAGCAGTTACTCCTGGACTATTCCCAGCTCCTACGAGCAGTACTTC
clone_size: NA; d_call: NA; j_call: TRBJ1-1; v_call: TRBV6-5; cdr3_aa: CASSLGGGDTEAFF; cdr3_nt: TGTGCCAGCAGTTTGGGAGGGGGTGACACTGAAGCTTTCTTT
clone_size: NA; d_call: NA; j_call: TRBJ2-3; v_call: TRBV2; cdr3_aa: CASGRGSLDTQYF; cdr3_nt: TGTGCCAGCGGGAGGGGGTCTTTAGATACGCAGTATTTT
clone_size: once; d_call: NA; j_call: TRBJ2-7; v_call: TRBV7-2; cdr3_aa: CASSFRYGAYEQYF; cdr3_nt: TGTGCCAGCAGCTTTCGGTACGGAGCCTACGAGCAGTACTTC
clone_size: NA; d_call: TRBD2; j_call: TRBJ2-3; v_call: TRBV7-3; cdr3_aa: CASSPRGDNADTQYF; cdr3_nt: TGTGCCAGCAGCCCCCGGGGGGATAATGCAGATACGCAGTATTTT
clone_size: NA; d_call: NA; j_call: TRBJ2-1; v_call: TRBV7-9; cdr3_aa: CASSFDRMGVLNEQFF; cdr3_nt: TGTGCCAGCAGCTTTGACAGGATGGGGGTCCTCAATGAGCAGTTCTTC
clone_size: NA; d_call: NA; j_call: TRBJ1-2; v_call: TRBV5-6; cdr3_aa: CASSLGDRSMGGYTF; cdr3_nt: TGTGCCAGCAGCTTGGGCGACAGGTCAATGGGTGGCTACACCTTC
clone_size: NA; d_call: TRBD1; j_call: TRBJ2-7; v_call: TRBV5-1; cdr3_aa: CASSLNRGWFGEQYF; cdr3_nt: TGTGCCAGCAGCCTGAACAGGGGATGGTTTGGCGAGCAGTACTTC
clone_size: NA; d_call: NA; j_call: TRBJ1-5; v_call: TRBV28; cdr3_aa: CASSTPTASSNQPQHF; cdr3_nt: TGTGCCAGCAGTACACCCACAGCGTCGAGCAATCAGCCCCAGCATTTT
clone_size: NA; d_call: NA; j_call: TRBJ2-7; v_call: TRBV5-4; cdr3_aa: CASSPVGSSSYEQYF; cdr3_nt: TGTGCCAGCAGCCCCGTGGGTTCGTCCTCCTACGAGCAGTACTTC
clone_size: NA; d_call: TRBD2; j_call: TRBJ2-4; v_call: TRBV4-1; cdr3_aa: CASSQEGGAGAKNIQYF; cdr3_nt: TGCGCCAGCAGCCAAGAGGGAGGGGCCGGGGCCAAAAACATTCAGTACTTC
clone_size: once; d_call: NA; j_call: TRBJ1-5; v_call: TRBV6-1; cdr3_aa: CASTSFHYSNQPQHF; cdr3_nt: TGTGCCAGCACCAGCTTCCATTATAGCAATCAGCCCCAGCATTTT
clone_size: NA; d_call: NA; j_call: TRBJ1-4; v_call: TRBV29-1; cdr3_aa: CSVEGGPDPEWRTNEKLFF; cdr3_nt: TGCAGCGTTGAGGGGGGACCGGACCCCGAATGGAGGACTAATGAAAAACTGTTTTTT
clone_size: NA; d_call: NA; j_call: TRBJ2-7; v_call: TRBV9; cdr3_aa: CASSPRTSGYEQYF; cdr3_nt: TGTGCCAGCAGCCCCCGGACATCCGGGTACGAGCAGTACTTC
clone_size: NA; d_call: TRBD1; j_call: TRBJ2-7; v_call: TRBV5-4; cdr3_aa: CASSSGQGRYEQYF; cdr3_nt: TGTGCCAGCAGCTCCGGACAGGGCCGCTACGAGCAGTACTTC
clone_size: NA; d_call: NA; j_call: TRBJ1-3; v_call: TRBV5-1; cdr3_aa: CASTEEGSSGNTIYF; cdr3_nt: TGCGCCAGCACAGAGGAGGGGAGCTCTGGAAACACCATATATTTT
clone_size: NA; d_call: TRBD1; j_call: TRBJ1-4; v_call: TRBV7-9; cdr3_aa: CASSSQTGDGEKLFF; cdr3_nt: TGTGCCAGCAGCTCACAGACAGGGGATGGAGAAAAACTGTTTTTT
clone_size: once; d_call: TRBD1; j_call: TRBJ2-7; v_call: TRBV6-1; cdr3_aa: CASGITGGYHEQYF; cdr3_nt: TGTGCCAGCGGCATAACAGGGGGTTACCACGAGCAGTACTTC
clone_size: NA; d_call: TRBD1; j_call: TRBJ2-7; v_call: TRBV19; cdr3_aa: CASSRTGGYEQYF; cdr3_nt: TGTGCCAGTAGCAGGACAGGGGGCTACGAGCAGTACTTC
clone_size: NA; d_call: NA; j_call: TRBJ1-2; v_call: TRBV27; cdr3_aa: CASSSPTAYGYTF; cdr3_nt: TGTGCCAGCAGTTCCCCAACGGCCTATGGCTACACCTTC
clone_size: NA; d_call: NA; j_call: TRBJ1-5; v_call: TRBV6-5; cdr3_aa: CASSYSRRGEQPQHF; cdr3_nt: TGTGCCAGCAGTTACTCCAGGAGAGGGGAGCAGCCCCAGCATTTT
clone_size: NA; d_call: NA; j_call: TRBJ2-7; v_call: TRBV6-5; cdr3_aa: CASSYQVTEGYEQYF; cdr3_nt: TGTGCCAGCAGTTACCAGGTGACAGAAGGCTACGAGCAGTACTTC
clone_size: NA; d_call: NA; j_call: TRBJ1-3; v_call: TRBV19; cdr3_aa: CASSIRASGNTIYF; cdr3_nt: TGTGCCAGTAGTATCCGGGCCTCTGGAAACACCATATATTTT
clone_size: NA; d_call: NA; j_call: TRBJ2-5; v_call: TRBV7-9; cdr3_aa: CASSSFGHHQETQYF; cdr3_nt: TGTGCCAGCAGCTCCTTCGGACACCACCAAGAGACCCAGTACTTC